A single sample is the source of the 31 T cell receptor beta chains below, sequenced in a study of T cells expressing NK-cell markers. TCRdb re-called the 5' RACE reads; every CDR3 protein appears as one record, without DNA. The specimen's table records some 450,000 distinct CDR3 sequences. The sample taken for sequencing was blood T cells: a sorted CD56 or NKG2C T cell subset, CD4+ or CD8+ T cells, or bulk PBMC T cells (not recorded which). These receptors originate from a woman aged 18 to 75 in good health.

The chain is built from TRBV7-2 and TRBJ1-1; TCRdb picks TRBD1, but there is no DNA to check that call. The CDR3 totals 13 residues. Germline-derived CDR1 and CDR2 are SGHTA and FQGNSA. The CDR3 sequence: CASSFGGASEAFF.

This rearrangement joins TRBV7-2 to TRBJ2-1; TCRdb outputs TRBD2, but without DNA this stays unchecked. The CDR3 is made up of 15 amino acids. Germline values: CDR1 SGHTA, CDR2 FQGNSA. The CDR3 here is CASSLLAGGYNEQFF. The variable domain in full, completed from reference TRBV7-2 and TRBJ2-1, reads GAGVSQSPSNKVTEKGKDVELRCDPISGHTALYWYRQSLGQGLEFLIYFQGNSAPDKSGLPSDRFSAERTGGSVSTLTIQRTQQEDSAVYLCASSLLAGGYNEQFFGPGTRLTVL.

CDR3 in amino acids: CASSPGQGAKDTQYF. The chain links TRBV25-1 to TRBJ2-3; lacking DNA, the TRBD1 call made by TCRdb goes unchecked. The CDR3 is 15 amino acids. Germline lookup yields CDR1 MGHDK and CDR2 SYGVNS.

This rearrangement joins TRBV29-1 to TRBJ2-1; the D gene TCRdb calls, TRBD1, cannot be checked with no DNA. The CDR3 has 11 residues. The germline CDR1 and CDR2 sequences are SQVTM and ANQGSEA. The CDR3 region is CSVLRVLEQFF.

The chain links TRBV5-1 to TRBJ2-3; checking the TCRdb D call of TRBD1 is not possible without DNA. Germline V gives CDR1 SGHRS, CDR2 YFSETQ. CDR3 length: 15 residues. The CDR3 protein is CASSLEGTATDTQYF. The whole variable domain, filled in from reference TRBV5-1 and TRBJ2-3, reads KAGVTQTPRYLIKTRGQQVTLSCSPISGHRSVSWYQQTPGQGLQFLFEYFSETQRNKGNFPGRFSGRQFSNSRSEMNVSTLELGDSALYLCASSLEGTATDTQYFGPGTRLTVL.

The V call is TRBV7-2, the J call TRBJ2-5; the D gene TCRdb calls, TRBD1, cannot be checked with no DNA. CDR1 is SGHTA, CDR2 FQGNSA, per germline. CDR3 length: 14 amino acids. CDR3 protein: CASSLGGGRETQYF.

CDR3 in amino acids: CASSVGTGREAFF. This sequence joins TRBV27 and TRBJ1-1; TCRdb proposes TRBD1, but this gene call is untestable without DNA. Germline assignment: CDR1 MNHEY and CDR2 SMNVEV (reference sequence). CDR3 length: 13 amino acids.

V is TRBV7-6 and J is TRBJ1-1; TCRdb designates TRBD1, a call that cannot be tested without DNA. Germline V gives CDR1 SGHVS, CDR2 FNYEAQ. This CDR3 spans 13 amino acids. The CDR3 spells CASSVSTGYEAFF.

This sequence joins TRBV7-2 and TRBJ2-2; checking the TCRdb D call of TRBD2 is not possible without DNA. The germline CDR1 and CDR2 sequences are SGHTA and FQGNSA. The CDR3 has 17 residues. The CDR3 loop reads CASSPPLPYGNTGELFF.

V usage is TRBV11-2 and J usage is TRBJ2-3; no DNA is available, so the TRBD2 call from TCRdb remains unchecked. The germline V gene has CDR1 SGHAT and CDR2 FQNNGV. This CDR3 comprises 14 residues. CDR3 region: CASRVAGEPDTQYF.

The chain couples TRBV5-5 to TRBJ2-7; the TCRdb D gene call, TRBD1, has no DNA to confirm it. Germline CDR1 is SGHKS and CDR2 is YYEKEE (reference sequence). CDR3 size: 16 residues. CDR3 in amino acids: CASTLDPGSRFYEQYF. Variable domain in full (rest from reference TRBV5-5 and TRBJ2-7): DAGVTQSPTHLIKTRGQQVTLRCSPISGHKSVSWYQQVLGQGPQFIFQYYEKEERGRGNFPDRFSARQFPNYSSELNVNALLLGDSALYLCASTLDPGSRFYEQYFGPGTRLTVT.

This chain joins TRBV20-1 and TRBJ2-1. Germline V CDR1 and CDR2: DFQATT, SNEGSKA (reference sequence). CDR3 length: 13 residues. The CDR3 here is CSARDRPYNEQFF.

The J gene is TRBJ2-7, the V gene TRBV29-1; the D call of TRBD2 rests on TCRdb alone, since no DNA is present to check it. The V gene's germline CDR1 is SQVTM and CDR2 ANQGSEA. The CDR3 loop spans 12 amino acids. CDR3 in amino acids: CSVGRGSYEQYF.

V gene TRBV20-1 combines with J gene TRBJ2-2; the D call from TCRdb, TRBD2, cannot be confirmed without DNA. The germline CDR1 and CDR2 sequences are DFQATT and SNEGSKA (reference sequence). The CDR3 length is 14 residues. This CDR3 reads CSAKGTSLTGELFF.

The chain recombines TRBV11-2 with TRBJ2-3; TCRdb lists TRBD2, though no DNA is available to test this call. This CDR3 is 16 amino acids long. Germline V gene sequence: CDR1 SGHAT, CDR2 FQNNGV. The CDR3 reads CASSLEGGKVADTQYF.

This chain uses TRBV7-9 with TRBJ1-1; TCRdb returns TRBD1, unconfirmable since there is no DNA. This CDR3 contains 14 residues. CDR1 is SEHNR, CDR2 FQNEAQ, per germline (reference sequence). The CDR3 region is CASSFERTNPEAFF.

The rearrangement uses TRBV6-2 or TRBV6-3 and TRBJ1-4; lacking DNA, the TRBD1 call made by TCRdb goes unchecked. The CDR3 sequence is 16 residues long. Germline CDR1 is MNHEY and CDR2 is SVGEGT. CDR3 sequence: CASSQIRTDPNEKLFF.

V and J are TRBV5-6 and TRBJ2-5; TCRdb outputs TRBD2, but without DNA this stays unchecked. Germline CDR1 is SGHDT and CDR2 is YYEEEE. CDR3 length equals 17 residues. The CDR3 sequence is CASSSLAGKGNQETQYF.

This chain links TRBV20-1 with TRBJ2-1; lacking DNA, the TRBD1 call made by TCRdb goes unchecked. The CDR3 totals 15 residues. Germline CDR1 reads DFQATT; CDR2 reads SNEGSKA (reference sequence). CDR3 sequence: CSAQQGTSSYNEQFF.

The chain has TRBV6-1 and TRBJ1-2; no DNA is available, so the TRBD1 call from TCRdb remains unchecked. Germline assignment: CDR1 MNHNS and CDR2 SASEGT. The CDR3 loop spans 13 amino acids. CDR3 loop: CASSTGGGYGYTF.

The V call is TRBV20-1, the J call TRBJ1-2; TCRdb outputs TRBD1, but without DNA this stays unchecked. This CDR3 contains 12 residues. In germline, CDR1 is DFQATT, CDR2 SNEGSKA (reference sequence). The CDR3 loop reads CSAAQGIYGYTF.

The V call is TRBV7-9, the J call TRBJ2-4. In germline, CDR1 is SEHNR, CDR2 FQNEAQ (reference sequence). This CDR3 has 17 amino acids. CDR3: CASSLARSSLAKNIQYF.

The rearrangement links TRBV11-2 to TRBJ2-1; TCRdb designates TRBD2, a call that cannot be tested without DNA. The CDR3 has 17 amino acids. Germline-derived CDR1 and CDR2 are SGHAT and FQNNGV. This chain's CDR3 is CASSPDSPSGYYNEQFF. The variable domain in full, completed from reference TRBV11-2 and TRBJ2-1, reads EAGVAQSPRYKIIEKRQSVAFWCNPISGHATLYWYQQILGQGPKLLIQFQNNGVVDDSQLPKDRFSAERLKGVDSTLKIQPAKLEDSAVYLCASSPDSPSGYYNEQFFGPGTRLTVL.

The chain's CDR3 is CSVEPRGGLIDEQFF. This chain uses TRBV29-1 with TRBJ2-1; TCRdb designates TRBD2, a call that cannot be tested without DNA. The CDR3 has 15 amino acids. Per germline, CDR1 SQVTM and CDR2 ANQGSEA.

CDR3 protein: CASSPRRGWEQFF. The V and J genes are TRBV18 and TRBJ2-1; TCRdb's assignment of TRBD1 cannot be checked, as there is no DNA. The germline gives CDR1 KGHSH, CDR2 LQKENI. CDR3 size: 13 residues.

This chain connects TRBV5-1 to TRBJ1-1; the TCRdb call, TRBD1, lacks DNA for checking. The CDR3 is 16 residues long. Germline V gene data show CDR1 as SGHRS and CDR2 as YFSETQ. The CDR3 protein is CASSLVGGGGNTEAFF.

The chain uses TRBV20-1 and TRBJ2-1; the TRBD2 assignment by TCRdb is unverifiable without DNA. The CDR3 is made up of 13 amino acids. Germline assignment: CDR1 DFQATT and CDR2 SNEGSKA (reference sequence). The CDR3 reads CSAGTSGYNEQFF.

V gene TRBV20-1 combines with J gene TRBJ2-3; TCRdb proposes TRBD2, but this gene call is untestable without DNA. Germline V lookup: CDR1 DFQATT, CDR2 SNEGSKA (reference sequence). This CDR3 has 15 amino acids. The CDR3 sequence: CSARKLAGVGDTQYF.

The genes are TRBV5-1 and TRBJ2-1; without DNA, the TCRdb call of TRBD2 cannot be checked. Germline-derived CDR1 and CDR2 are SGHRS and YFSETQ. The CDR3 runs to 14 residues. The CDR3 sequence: CASSRLTSGVEQFF.

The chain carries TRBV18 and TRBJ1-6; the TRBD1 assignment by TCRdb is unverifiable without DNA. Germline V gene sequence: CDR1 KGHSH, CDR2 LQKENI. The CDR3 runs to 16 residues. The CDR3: CASSKKKQGSKEPLHF.

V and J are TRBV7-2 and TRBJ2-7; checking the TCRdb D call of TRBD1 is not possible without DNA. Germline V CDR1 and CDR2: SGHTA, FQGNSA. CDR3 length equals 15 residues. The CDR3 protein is CASSLPDRGGYEQYF. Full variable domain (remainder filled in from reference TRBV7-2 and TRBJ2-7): GAGVSQSPSNKVTEKGKDVELRCDPISGHTALYWYRQSLGQGLEFLIYFQGNSAPDKSGLPSDRFSAERTGGSVSTLTIQRTQQEDSAVYLCASSLPDRGGYEQYFGPGTRLTVT.